Given below is one T cell receptor (beta chain) in context. Germline CDR1 reads SGHAT; CDR2 reads FQNNGV. With 1 base removed from V and 1 base from J, the gap between germline ends came to 19 bases. This CDR3 region has 18 residues. In the source study's methods: Amplifying reference gene primers gave estimates of nucleated cell counts. The protocol was immunoSEQ multiplex PCR, while the TCRdb copy is restricted to in-frame clones and leaves out a portion. For V, J and clone size, that table is used; D and trimming come from the DNA. This table has some 42,000 clones, over 60% appearing once. This entry belongs to a study of blood T cell repertoires in COVID-19. Looking at the study overall: Researchers got acute and convalescent COVID-19 samples from the United States, Italy and Spain. In each case, the material was cDNA or gDNA derived from T cells, B-cell-depleted T cells, or PBMCs.

The TCR was taken from a woman aged 65 to 85 with acute or convalescent COVID-19. This chain joins TRBV11-2 and TRBJ1-1; no firm D call. The specimen was peripheral blood. The CDR3, as DNA: TGTGCCAGCAGCTTAGTTTCTTACAAATCCGTTGCGAACACTGAAGCTTTCTTT. It is translated as CASSLVSYKSVANTEAFF.